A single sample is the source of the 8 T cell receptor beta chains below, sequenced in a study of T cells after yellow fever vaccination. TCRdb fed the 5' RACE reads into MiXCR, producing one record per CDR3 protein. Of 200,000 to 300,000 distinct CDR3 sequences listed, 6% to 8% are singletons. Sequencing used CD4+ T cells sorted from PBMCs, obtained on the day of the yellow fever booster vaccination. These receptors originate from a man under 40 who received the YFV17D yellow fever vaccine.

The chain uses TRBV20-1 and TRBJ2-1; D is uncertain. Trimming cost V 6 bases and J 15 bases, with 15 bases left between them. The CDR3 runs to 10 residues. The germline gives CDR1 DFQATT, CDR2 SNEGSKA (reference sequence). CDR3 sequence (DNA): TGCAGTGCAGGTCGTGACGGGTGGTTCTTC. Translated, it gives CSAGRDGWFF.

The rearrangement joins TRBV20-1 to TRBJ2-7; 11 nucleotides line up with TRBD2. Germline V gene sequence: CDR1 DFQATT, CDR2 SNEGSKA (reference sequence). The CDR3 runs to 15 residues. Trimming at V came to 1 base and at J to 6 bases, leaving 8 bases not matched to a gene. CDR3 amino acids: CSARVTSGGSGEQYF. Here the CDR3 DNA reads TGCAGTGCTAGAGTCACTAGCGGGGGATCGGGCGAGCAGTACTTC.

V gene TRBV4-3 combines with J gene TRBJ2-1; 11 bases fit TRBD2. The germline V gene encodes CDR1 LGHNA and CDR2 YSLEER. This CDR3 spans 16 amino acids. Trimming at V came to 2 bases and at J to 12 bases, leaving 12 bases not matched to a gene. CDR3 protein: CASSQLGTSGLPRQFF. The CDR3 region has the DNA TGCGCCAGCAGCCAACTTGGGACTAGCGGCCTCCCGAGGCAGTTCTTC.

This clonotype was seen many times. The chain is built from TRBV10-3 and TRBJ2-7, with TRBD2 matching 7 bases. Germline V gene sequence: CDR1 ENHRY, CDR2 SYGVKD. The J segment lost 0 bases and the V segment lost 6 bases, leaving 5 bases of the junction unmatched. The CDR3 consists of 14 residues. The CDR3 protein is CAIRGEGSSYEQYF. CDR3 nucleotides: TGTGCCATCAGAGGGGAGGGTAGCTCCTACGAGCAGTACTTC.

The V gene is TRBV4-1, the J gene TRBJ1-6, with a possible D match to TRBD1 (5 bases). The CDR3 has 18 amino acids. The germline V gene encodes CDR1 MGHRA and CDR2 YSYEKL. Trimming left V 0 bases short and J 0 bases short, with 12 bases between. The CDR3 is CASSQDRDGSSYNSPLHF. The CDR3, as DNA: TGCGCCAGCAGCCAAGACCGGGACGGGAGCTCCTATAATTCACCCCTCCACTTT.

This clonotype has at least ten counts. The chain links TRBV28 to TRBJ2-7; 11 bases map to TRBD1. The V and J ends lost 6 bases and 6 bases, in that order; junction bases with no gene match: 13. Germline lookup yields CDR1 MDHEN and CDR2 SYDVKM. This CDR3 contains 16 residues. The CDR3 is CASRLAHWTGGSEQYF. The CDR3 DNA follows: TGTGCCAGCAGGCTAGCTCACTGGACAGGGGGCTCCGAGCAGTACTTC.

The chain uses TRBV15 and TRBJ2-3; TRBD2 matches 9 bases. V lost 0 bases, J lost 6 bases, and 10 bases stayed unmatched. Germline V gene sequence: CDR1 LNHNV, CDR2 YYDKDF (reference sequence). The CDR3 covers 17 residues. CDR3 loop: CATSRDRGRAGGDTQYF. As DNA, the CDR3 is TGTGCCACCAGCAGAGATCGCGGGAGGGCCGGTGGCGATACGCAGTATTTT.

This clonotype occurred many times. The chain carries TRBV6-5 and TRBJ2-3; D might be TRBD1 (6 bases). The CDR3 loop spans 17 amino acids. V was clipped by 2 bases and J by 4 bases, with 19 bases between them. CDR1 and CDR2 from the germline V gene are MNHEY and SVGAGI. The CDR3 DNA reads TGTGCCAGCAGTTACGGTCAGGGGATTAGGGGGTCAGATACGCAGTATTTT. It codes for CASSYGQGIRGSDTQYF.